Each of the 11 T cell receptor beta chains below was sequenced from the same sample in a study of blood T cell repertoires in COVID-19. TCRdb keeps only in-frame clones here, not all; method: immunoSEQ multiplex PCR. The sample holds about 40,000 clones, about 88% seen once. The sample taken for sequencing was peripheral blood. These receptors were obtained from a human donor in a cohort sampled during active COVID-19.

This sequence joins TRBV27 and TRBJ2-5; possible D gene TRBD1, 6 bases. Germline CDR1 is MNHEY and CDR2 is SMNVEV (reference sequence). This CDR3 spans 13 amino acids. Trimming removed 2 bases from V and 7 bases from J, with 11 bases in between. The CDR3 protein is CASSLTGPGTQYF. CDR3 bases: TGTGCCAGCAGTTTAACAGGGCCCGGGACCCAGTACTTC.

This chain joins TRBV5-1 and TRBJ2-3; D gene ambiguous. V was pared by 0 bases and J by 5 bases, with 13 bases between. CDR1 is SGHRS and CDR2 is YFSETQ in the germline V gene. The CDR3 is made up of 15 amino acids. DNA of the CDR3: TGCGCCAGCAGCTTGGATCTCCCCTTCGGAGATACGCAGTATTTT. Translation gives CASSLDLPFGDTQYF.

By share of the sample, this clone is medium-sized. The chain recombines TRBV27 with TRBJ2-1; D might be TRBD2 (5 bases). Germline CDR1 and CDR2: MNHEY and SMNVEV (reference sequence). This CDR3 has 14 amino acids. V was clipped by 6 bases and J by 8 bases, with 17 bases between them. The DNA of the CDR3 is TGTGCCAGCAGCCCCCGGGGAGTTTGGGATGAGCAGTTCTTC. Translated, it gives CASSPRGVWDEQFF.

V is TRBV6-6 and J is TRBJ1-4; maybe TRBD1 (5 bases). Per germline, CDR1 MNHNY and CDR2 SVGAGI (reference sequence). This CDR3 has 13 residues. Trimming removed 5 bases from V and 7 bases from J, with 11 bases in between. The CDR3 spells CASSPFQGEKLFF. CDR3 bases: TGTGCCAGCAGTCCTTTCCAGGGTGAAAAACTGTTTTTT.

The CDR3 DNA follows: TGTGCCACCAGCTTTTGGGGCCCGAACACCGGGGAGCTGTTTTTT. It encodes CATSFWGPNTGELFF. The chain employs TRBV15 and TRBJ2-2; D is possibly TRBD1 (5 bases). V lost 5 bases to trimming and J lost 0 bases, with 10 bases between them. The germline gives CDR1 LNHNV, CDR2 YYDKDF (reference sequence). The CDR3 runs to 15 residues.

CDR3 loop: CASRLAEGQGEETQYF. The CDR3, as DNA: TGTGCAAGTCGCTTAGCAGAGGGACAGGGGGAAGAGACCCAGTACTTC. The chain has TRBV12-2 and TRBJ2-5; the table's D call, TRBD1, was not checked against the DNA. TRBV12-2 counts as a pseudogene. This CDR3 contains 16 residues.

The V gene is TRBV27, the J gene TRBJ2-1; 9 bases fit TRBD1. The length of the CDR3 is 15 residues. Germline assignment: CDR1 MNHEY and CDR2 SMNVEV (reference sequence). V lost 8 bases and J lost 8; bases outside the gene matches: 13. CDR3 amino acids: CASQTLQGARDEQFF. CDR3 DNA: TGTGCCAGCCAGACCCTACAGGGGGCACGGGATGAGCAGTTCTTC.

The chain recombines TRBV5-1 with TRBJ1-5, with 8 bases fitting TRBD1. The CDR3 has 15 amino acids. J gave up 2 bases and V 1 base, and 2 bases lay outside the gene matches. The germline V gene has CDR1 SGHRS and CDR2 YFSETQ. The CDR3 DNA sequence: TGCGCCAGCAGCTTGACGGGACAGGGCAATCAGCCCCAGCATTTT. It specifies CASSLTGQGNQPQHF.

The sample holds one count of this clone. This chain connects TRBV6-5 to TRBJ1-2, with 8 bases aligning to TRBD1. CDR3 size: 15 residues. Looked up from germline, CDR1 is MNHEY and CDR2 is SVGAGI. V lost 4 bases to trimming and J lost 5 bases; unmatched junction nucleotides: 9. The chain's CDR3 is CASSLQGGARYGYTF. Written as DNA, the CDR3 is TGTGCCAGCAGTTTACAGGGGGGCGCGCGGTATGGCTACACCTTC.

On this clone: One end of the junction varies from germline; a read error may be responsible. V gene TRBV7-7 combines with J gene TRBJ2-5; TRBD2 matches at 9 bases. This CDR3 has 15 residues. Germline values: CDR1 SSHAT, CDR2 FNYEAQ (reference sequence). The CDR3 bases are TGTGCTAGCAGCTTAGAGGGACTAGCACAAGAGACCCAGTACTTC. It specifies CASSLEGLAQETQYF.

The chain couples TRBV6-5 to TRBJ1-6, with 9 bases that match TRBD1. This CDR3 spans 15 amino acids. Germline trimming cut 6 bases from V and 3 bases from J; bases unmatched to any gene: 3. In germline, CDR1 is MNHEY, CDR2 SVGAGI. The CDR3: CASRRDRDYNSPLHF. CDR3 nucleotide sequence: TGTGCCAGCAGACGGGACAGGGACTATAATTCACCCCTCCACTTT.